This TCR beta chain was sequenced for a study of control samples from healthy donors and cancer patients. With 1 base removed from V and 1 base from J, the gap between germline ends came to 7 bases. Per germline, CDR1 SEHNR and CDR2 FQNEAQ (reference sequence). The CDR3 is made up of 14 amino acids. Libraries were prepared by immunoSEQ multiplex PCR; TCRdb keeps only in-frame clonotypes and omits some of them. The table shows about 130,000 clones, with 80% to 95% occurring only once. The sequenced sample was blood. This receptor was taken from a man aged 18-30 years in good health. This chain joins TRBV7-9 and TRBJ1-1; TRBD1 is a possible D gene (6 bases). The CDR3 loop reads CASSLGGGNTEAFF. The CDR3 DNA sequence: TGTGCCAGCAGCTTAGGAGGGGGGAACACTGAAGCTTTCTTT.